The clone carrying this T cell receptor (beta chain) showed up just once. Its specificity is unknown. As to treatment: approximately 18 received Ad26.COV2.S at low or high dose, single or two shots; roughly five received placebo; per-sample allocation not given. Each sample was drawn 63 days after the first injection (of vaccine or placebo). Boston hosted the donor, who was an adult aged 18-55 years. The sample comes from a study of Ad26.COV2.S vaccination and SARS-CoV-2 variants. Study background: Recipients of Ad26.COV2.S got it intramuscularly, once or twice 56 days apart.

The CDR3 length is 15 residues. Per the germline V gene, CDR1 is SGHNT and CDR2 is YENEEA. V dropped 0 bases and J dropped 4 bases, with 10 bases sitting between them. Assay used: immunoSEQ multiplex PCR; TCRdb lists only in-frame clones, some missing. The sample carries 440,000 or so clones, 80% to 90% recorded once. Study-wide points: Vaccinees showed greater spike-specific TCR breadth than placebo recipients. There was reportedly substantial breadth in spike-specific CD8+ and CD4+ T cell responses after vaccination.

The chain combines TRBV11-3 with TRBJ1-5, with D possibly matching TRBD1 (5 bases). The clonotype comes from a person between 18 and 59 years old who received the Ad26.COV2.S COVID-19 vaccine or a placebo. The specimen was peripheral blood, collected in a trial of Ad26.COV2.S vaccine versus placebo. CDR3 sequence (DNA): TGTGCCAGCAGCTTAGATAACGCAGGGAATCAGCCCCAGCATTTT. This gives the protein CASSLDNAGNQPQHF.